This T cell receptor beta chain was observed in a study of blood T cell repertoires in COVID-19. In the study overall: Samples of COVID-19 (acute and convalescent) were obtained from the United States, Italy and Spain. Sample material is recorded as cDNA or gDNA derived from T cells, B-cell-depleted T cells, or PBMCs.

Under the authors' procedure: Nucleated cell counts were estimated from reference gene primer amplification. The protocol was immunoSEQ multiplex PCR, while the TCRdb copy is restricted to in-frame clones and leaves out a portion. That table supplies the V and J calls and clone size; D and trimming were determined from the DNA. Of some 80,000 clones in the sample, 75% to 90% are singletons; the top ten hold 12%. This TCR derives from a human donor in a cohort sampled during active COVID-19. The sample consisted of peripheral blood.

CDR3 amino acids: CSVGTTGKNTEAFF. CDR3 sequence (DNA): TGCAGCGTGGGGACGACAGGGAAGAACACTGAAGCTTTCTTT. This chain joins TRBV29-1 and TRBJ1-1; TRBD1 matches 7 bases. The CDR3 has 14 residues. Looked up from germline, CDR1 is SQVTM and CDR2 is ANQGSEA. Trimming at V came to 6 bases and at J to 1 base, leaving 8 bases not matched to a gene.